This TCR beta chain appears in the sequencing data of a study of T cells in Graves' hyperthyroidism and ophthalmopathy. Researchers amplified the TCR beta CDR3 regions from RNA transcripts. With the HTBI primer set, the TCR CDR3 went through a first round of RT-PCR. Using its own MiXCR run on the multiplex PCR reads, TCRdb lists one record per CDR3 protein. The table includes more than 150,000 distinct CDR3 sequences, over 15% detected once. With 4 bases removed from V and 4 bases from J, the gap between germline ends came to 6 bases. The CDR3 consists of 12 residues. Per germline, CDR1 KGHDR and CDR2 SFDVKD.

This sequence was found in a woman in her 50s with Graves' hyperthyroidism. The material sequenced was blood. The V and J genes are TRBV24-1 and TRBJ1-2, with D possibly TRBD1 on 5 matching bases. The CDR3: CATSEGAYGYTF. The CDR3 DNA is TGTGCCACCAGTGAAGGGGCCTATGGCTACACCTTC.